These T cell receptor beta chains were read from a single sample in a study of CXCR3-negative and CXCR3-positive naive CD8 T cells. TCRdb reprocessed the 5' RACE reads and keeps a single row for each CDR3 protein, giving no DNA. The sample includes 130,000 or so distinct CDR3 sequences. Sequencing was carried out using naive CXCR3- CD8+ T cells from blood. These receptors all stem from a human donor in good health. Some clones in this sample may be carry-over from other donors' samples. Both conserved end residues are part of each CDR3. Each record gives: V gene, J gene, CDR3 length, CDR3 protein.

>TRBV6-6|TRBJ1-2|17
CASSYSRAGGLDYGYTF
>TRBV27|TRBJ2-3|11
CASSLGPTQYF
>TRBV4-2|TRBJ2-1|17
CASSQAPGQGLYNEQFF
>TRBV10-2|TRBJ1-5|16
CASSAQTHHSNQPQHF
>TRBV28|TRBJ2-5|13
CASSLFAEETQYF
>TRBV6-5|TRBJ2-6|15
CASSYRGDGANVLTF
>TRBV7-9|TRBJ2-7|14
CASTGDRDLYEQYF
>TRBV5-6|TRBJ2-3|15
CASSPGQDNTDTQYF
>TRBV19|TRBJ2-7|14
CATSPTGTVDEQYF
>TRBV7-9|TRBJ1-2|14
CASSLPAANYGYTF
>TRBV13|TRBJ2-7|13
CASSLGRNNEQYF
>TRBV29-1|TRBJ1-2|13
CSVNRDRGYGYTF
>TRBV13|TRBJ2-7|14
CASSLASGRYEQYF
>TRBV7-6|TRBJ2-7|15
CASSLAQGARYEQYF
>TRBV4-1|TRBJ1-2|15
CASSPGQGVHYGYTF
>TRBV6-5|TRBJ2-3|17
CASSYWGTSGSTDTQYF
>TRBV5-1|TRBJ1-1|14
CASSLANMNTEAFF
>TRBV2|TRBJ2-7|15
CASLEWTSGGYEQYF
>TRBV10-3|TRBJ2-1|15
CAIRPPGGRGYEQFF
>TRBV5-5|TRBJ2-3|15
CASSLATGGTDTQYF
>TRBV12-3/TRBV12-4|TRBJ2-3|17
CASSWGLAGSGTDTQYF
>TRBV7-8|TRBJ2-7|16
CASSLERQTWVYEQYF
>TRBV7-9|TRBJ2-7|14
CASSLSGSGYEQYF
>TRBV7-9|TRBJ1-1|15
CASSLGGPMNTEAFF
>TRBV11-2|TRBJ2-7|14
CASSWPDSSYEQYF
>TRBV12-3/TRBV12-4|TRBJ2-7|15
CASSFSTGLSYEQYF
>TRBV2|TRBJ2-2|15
CASSELEVWTGELFF
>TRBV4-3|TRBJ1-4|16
CASSLLRQATNEKLFF
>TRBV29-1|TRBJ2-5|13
CSARTKSRETQYF
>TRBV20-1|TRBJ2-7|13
CSARVGSIDEQYF
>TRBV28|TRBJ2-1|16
CASSSSGLAGSNEQFF
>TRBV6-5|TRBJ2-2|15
CASSYGQLFTGELFF
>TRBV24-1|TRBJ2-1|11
CATGVRNEQFF
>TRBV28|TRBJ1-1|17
CASSPPYSPFPGTEAFF
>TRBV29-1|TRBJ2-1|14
CSAGGTSHGNEQFF
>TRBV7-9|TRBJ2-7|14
CASSQGPYSYEQYF
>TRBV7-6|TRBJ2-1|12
CASSSVGGEQFF
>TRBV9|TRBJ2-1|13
CASSVEGGNEQFF
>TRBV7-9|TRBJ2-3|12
CASREGSDTQYF
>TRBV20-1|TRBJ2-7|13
CSARDPSDYEQYF
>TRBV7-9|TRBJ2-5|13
CASSPHSQETQYF
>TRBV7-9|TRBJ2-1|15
CASSLSGTSNNEQFF
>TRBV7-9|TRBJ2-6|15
CASSLPSSGANVLTF
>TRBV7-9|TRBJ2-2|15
CASSPMGGRTGELFF
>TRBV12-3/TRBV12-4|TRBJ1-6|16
CASSLAGQVGNSPLHF